Following are 16 T cell receptor beta chains from one sample sequenced in a study of identical twins. From the 5' RACE reads, TCRdb called clonotypes with MiXCR, one entry per CDR3 protein. The sample records roughly 350,000 distinct CDR3 sequences, 9% being singletons. Source material: naive T cells sorted from blood. These TCRs come from a woman aged 45-59 years in good health.

V is TRBV11-3 and J is TRBJ1-1, with D unresolved. The CDR3 is made up of 14 amino acids. V shed 5 bases and J shed 5 bases, with 15 bases lying between them. Germline values: CDR1 SGHNT, CDR2 YENEEA. CDR3 region: CASSPSAVATEAFF. CDR3 in DNA: TGTGCCAGCAGCCCCTCGGCGGTGGCGACTGAAGCTTTCTTT.

This clonotype was observed a handful of times. V and J are TRBV29-1 and TRBJ2-5; the D gene is possibly TRBD2 (6 bases). CDR3 length: 13 amino acids. Germline CDR1 and CDR2: SQVTM and ANQGSEA. Trimming took 6 bases from V and 5 from J, leaving 16 bases between them. DNA of the CDR3: TGCAGCGTCCCCGGGGGAGTAGCGGAGACCCAGTACTTC. It is translated as CSVPGGVAETQYF.

Many counts were recorded for this clonotype. The chain joins TRBV12-3 or TRBV12-4 to TRBJ2-2; either TRBD1 or TRBD2 may supply D (5 bases each). The CDR3 consists of 15 residues. Trimming stripped 2 bases from V and 2 bases from J, with 9 bases between. CDR3 sequence reads: CASSLRGANTGELFF. CDR3 DNA sequence: TGTGCCAGCAGTTTAAGGGGAGCAAACACCGGGGAGCTGTTTTTT.

This clonotype turned up a few times. The rearrangement uses TRBV29-1 and TRBJ1-6; D unresolved. Trimming removed 5 bases at V and 4 bases at J, with 9 bases between. Germline V gives CDR1 SQVTM, CDR2 ANQGSEA. CDR3 length equals 13 residues. In DNA form, the CDR3 reads TGCAGCGTTAGATTGGATTATAATTCACCCCTCCACTTT. Its translation: CSVRLDYNSPLHF.

This chain uses TRBV6-5 with TRBJ2-2, with 9 bases aligning to TRBD1. There are 16 residues in the CDR3. Germline lookup yields CDR1 MNHEY and CDR2 SVGAGI. The V and J ends lost 2 bases and 4 bases, in that order; junction bases with no gene match: 5. The CDR3 sequence: CASSYRTGVGTGELFF. CDR3 in DNA: TGTGCCAGCAGTTACCGGACAGGGGTCGGCACCGGGGAGCTGTTTTTT.

The rearrangement joins TRBV9 to TRBJ2-1, with TRBD2 matching 9 bases. CDR3 size: 15 residues. V dropped 2 bases and J dropped 14; count of bases not matched to a gene: 14. The germline gives CDR1 SGDLS, CDR2 YYNGEE. The CDR3 DNA is TGTGCCAGCAGCGTGGGCCCTCGGCGGGAGGGCCGGGAGTTCTTC. It codes for CASSVGPRREGREFF.

The chain uses TRBV19 and TRBJ2-5, with D tentatively TRBD1 (5 bases). V lost 1 base and J 9 bases, leaving 15 bases between the germline ends. CDR3 length: 14 residues. Germline V gene lookup returns CDR1 LNHDA and CDR2 SQIVND (reference sequence). CDR3 in DNA: TGTGCCAGTAGTATAGGGCAGGGCTCCTCGGCCCAGTACTTC. Translating it yields CASSIGQGSSAQYF.

The CDR3 reads CSAFPGTQGDTQYF. The CDR3 DNA is TGCAGTGCCTTTCCCGGGACCCAAGGGGATACGCAGTATTTT. This rearrangement joins TRBV20-1 to TRBJ2-3; D might be TRBD1 or TRBD2, each matching 5 bases. Trimming left V 6 bases short and J 6 bases short, with 19 bases between. The V gene's germline CDR1 is DFQATT and CDR2 SNEGSKA (reference sequence). This CDR3 has 14 amino acids.

Of note for this clonotype: A clone one base away is much larger, so this may be a read error. The CDR3 DNA is TGTGCCAGTATTTCTAGCGGGAGCGGCGCAGATGCGCAGTATTTT. It encodes CASISSGSGADAQYF. This sequence joins TRBV19 and TRBJ2-3, with 10 bases identical to TRBD2. CDR3 size: 15 residues. Germline assignment: CDR1 LNHDA and CDR2 SQIVND (reference sequence).

This clonotype was recorded at least ten times. The chain combines TRBV12-3 or TRBV12-4 with TRBJ2-1; 11 bases are shared with TRBD2. Germline trimming cut 3 bases from V and 8 bases from J; bases unmatched to any gene: 6. The CDR3 is 15 amino acids. This chain's CDR3 is CASSFSGRVIDEQFF. CDR3 nucleotide sequence: TGTGCCAGCAGTTTTAGCGGGAGGGTCATCGATGAGCAGTTCTTC.

The gene calls are TRBV10-3 and TRBJ2-1; 7 bases fit TRBD1. Germline V gives CDR1 ENHRY, CDR2 SYGVKD. This CDR3 is built from 13 residues. Trimming took 11 bases from V and 6 from J; bases not matched to a gene: 10. The CDR3 sequence is CAATGTVSNEQFF. In nucleotides, the CDR3 is TGTGCCGCAACCGGGACAGTCAGCAATGAGCAGTTCTTC.

This rearrangement joins TRBV5-6 to TRBJ1-1, with a possible D match to TRBD1 (6 bases). The V gene lost 0 bases and the J gene lost 7 bases, with 10 bases spanning the gap. Germline CDR1 is SGHDT and CDR2 is YYEEEE. The CDR3 totals 13 residues. The DNA for the CDR3 is TGTGCCAGCAGCTTGGGGGGGGCGGTTGAAGCTTTCTTT. Translated, it gives CASSLGGAVEAFF.

V and J are TRBV15 and TRBJ2-1; no firm D call. In germline, CDR1 is LNHNV, CDR2 YYDKDF (reference sequence). Trimming removed 5 bases at V and 7 bases at J, with 18 bases between. The CDR3 has 15 amino acids. The CDR3 region is CATSPKRLLGNEQFF. The CDR3 region has the DNA TGTGCCACCAGCCCTAAAAGGCTCTTGGGAAATGAGCAGTTCTTC.

This clonotype was picked up many times. The rearrangement joins TRBV7-8 to TRBJ2-1; 13 positions match TRBD2. CDR3 length: 15 residues. Germline values: CDR1 SGHVS, CDR2 FQNEAQ. J gave up 9 bases and V 5 bases, and 7 bases lay outside the gene matches. The CDR3 nucleotides are TGTGCCAGCAGCATCCCAGGGACTAGCGGGATTGAGCAGTTCTTC. This sequence encodes CASSIPGTSGIEQFF.

Points on this clonotype: Possible read error: a much larger clone is one base away. In this CDR3 the conserved last residue, phenylalanine or tryptophan, is missing, so a read error is likely. V usage is TRBV6-5 and J usage is TRBJ2-1; TRBD1 is a possible D gene (5 bases). The V end was cut by 7 bases, the J end by 12 bases, with 13 bases between. Per germline, CDR1 MNHEY and CDR2 SVGAGI. The CDR3 is 11 residues long. The CDR3 coding sequence is TGTGCCAGCACGGACACGGATGGGCAGTTCATC. Its protein is CASTDTDGQFI.

The table lists this clonotype with a few counts. This chain uses TRBV5-1 with TRBJ2-7, with 10 bases fitting TRBD1. CDR3 length equals 14 residues. After removal of 6 bases from V and 3 bases from J, the junction contained 6 bases not matched to a gene. Germline assignment: CDR1 SGHRS and CDR2 YFSETQ. CDR3 bases: TGCGCCAGCAACCTCGGGACAGGGGACTACGAGCAGTACTTC. Translated: CASNLGTGDYEQYF.